A selection of T cell receptor beta chains follows, all from one sample in a study of response to subunit inactivated influenza vaccine. TCRdb re-analysed the RT-PCR reads in MiXCR, keeping a single row per CDR3 protein. The sample records roughly 500,000 distinct CDR3 sequences, more than 15% being singletons. The sequencing here drew on CD4+ T cells sorted from PBMCs, taken roughly 24 months after vaccination. The receptors were gathered from a man in his fifties or sixties who received an inactivated influenza vaccine. Each CDR3 is given with its conserved first and last residue. The D gene is left open where the match is weak. Clone size is shown for a subset of rows, as once, few, many or a class of expanded clone.

v_call: TRBV29-1; clone_size: few; j_call: TRBJ1-1; d_call: NA; cdr3_nt: TGCAGCGTCTCGGGGTGGGAGGGCACTGAAGCTTTCTTT; cdr3_aa: CSVSGWEGTEAFF
v_call: TRBV4-3; clone_size: many; j_call: TRBJ2-6; d_call: NA; cdr3_nt: TGCGCCAGCAGCCAAGATTTAACTGGGGCCAACGTCCTGACTTTC; cdr3_aa: CASSQDLTGANVLTF
v_call: TRBV12-3/TRBV12-4; clone_size: NA; j_call: TRBJ2-1; d_call: NA; cdr3_nt: TGTGCCAGCTGTGGGGTTTTTGTGAATGAGCAGTTCTTC; cdr3_aa: CASCGVFVNEQFF
v_call: TRBV15; clone_size: NA; j_call: TRBJ2-2; d_call: TRBD2; cdr3_nt: TGTGCCACCAGCAGAGATCGGGGGGAAACCGGGGAGCTGTTTTTT; cdr3_aa: CATSRDRGETGELFF
v_call: TRBV7-2; clone_size: NA; j_call: TRBJ1-2; d_call: NA; cdr3_nt: TGTGCCAGCAGCCGGGGGGCAGCCTATGGCTACACCTTC; cdr3_aa: CASSRGAAYGYTF
v_call: TRBV7-9; clone_size: NA; j_call: TRBJ1-5; d_call: TRBD1; cdr3_nt: TGTGCCAGCAGCTTAGGGGACAGATATCAGCCCCAGCATTTT; cdr3_aa: CASSLGDRYQPQHF
v_call: TRBV28; clone_size: few; j_call: TRBJ1-2; d_call: TRBD1; cdr3_nt: TGTGCCAGCAGTAACGGACAGGGGACTGATGGCTACACCTTC; cdr3_aa: CASSNGQGTDGYTF
v_call: TRBV2; clone_size: few; j_call: TRBJ2-7; d_call: NA; cdr3_nt: TGTGCCAGCAGTAAGGGGTACCCGGGACAAGGTTACGAGCAGTACTTC; cdr3_aa: CASSKGYPGQGYEQYF
v_call: TRBV11-2; clone_size: NA; j_call: TRBJ2-7; d_call: NA; cdr3_nt: TGTGCCAGCAGCCCCAGAAAAGGTTTCAGGGCCAACGAGCAGTACTTC; cdr3_aa: CASSPRKGFRANEQYF
v_call: TRBV20-1; clone_size: few; j_call: TRBJ2-1; d_call: TRBD2; cdr3_nt: TGCAGTGCTAGAGATCTCTTGGCAGCGGGGGAAATAAATGAGCAGTTCTTC; cdr3_aa: CSARDLLAAGEINEQFF
v_call: TRBV20-1; clone_size: NA; j_call: TRBJ2-2; d_call: NA; cdr3_nt: TGCAGTGCTAGAGATCACGGGAACACCGGGGAGCTGTTTTTT; cdr3_aa: CSARDHGNTGELFF
v_call: TRBV6-2/TRBV6-3; clone_size: few; j_call: TRBJ2-7; d_call: TRBD1; cdr3_nt: TGTGCCAGCAGAAAACAGGGGTATATGGTCGGCGAGCAGTACTTC; cdr3_aa: CASRKQGYMVGEQYF
v_call: TRBV24-1; clone_size: few; j_call: TRBJ2-3; d_call: NA; cdr3_nt: TGTGCCACCCCCTCACGGACAGCGACAGATACGCAGTATTTT; cdr3_aa: CATPSRTATDTQYF
v_call: TRBV11-2; clone_size: few; j_call: TRBJ2-7; d_call: TRBD1; cdr3_nt: TGTGCCAGCAGCTTAACGGACAGGGGCTACGAGCAGTACTTC; cdr3_aa: CASSLTDRGYEQYF
v_call: TRBV29-1; clone_size: NA; j_call: TRBJ2-7; d_call: NA; cdr3_nt: TGCAGCGTTGAAGGTCGAGGGGCGGCCGAGCAGTACTTC; cdr3_aa: CSVEGRGAAEQYF
v_call: TRBV4-3; clone_size: few; j_call: TRBJ2-7; d_call: TRBD1; cdr3_nt: TGCGCCAGCAGCCAATTCAGGACAGGGGGCTACGAGCAGTACTTC; cdr3_aa: CASSQFRTGGYEQYF
v_call: TRBV5-1; clone_size: NA; j_call: TRBJ2-3; d_call: TRBD2; cdr3_nt: TGCGCCAGCAGCTTGGGGACTAGCGTAACAGATACGCAGTATTTT; cdr3_aa: CASSLGTSVTDTQYF
v_call: TRBV18; clone_size: NA; j_call: TRBJ1-5; d_call: NA; cdr3_nt: TGTGCCAGCTCACCTACCGGGGCGAAGAGAAATCAGCCCCAGCATTTT; cdr3_aa: CASSPTGAKRNQPQHF
v_call: TRBV5-8; clone_size: NA; j_call: TRBJ2-1; d_call: TRBD2; cdr3_nt: TGTGCCAGCAGTCTAGCGGGAGGTCTGTTCTTC; cdr3_aa: CASSLAGGLFF
v_call: TRBV18; clone_size: few; j_call: TRBJ2-7; d_call: NA; cdr3_nt: TGTGCCAGCTCACAAACTAGGGCTGTCACCTACGAGCAGTACTTC; cdr3_aa: CASSQTRAVTYEQYF
v_call: TRBV10-3; clone_size: NA; j_call: TRBJ2-1; d_call: TRBD2; cdr3_nt: TGTGCCATCAGTGGTGGAAGGACCCGGACTAGCGGGAGTGGCTCCTACAATGAGCAGTTCTTC; cdr3_aa: CAISGGRTRTSGSGSYNEQFF
v_call: TRBV4-1; clone_size: few; j_call: TRBJ1-2; d_call: NA; cdr3_nt: TGCGCCAGCAGCCAAGAACTCGGGGGGGTTACCTTC; cdr3_aa: CASSQELGGVTF
v_call: TRBV4-2; clone_size: once; j_call: TRBJ2-1; d_call: NA; cdr3_nt: TGTGCCAGCAGCCGCTTAGGCTCAGACAATGAGCAGTTCTTC; cdr3_aa: CASSRLGSDNEQFF
v_call: TRBV20-1; clone_size: NA; j_call: TRBJ2-3; d_call: TRBD2; cdr3_nt: TGCAGTGCTAGGGGGACTAGCGGAGTCACAGATACGCAGTATTTT; cdr3_aa: CSARGTSGVTDTQYF
v_call: TRBV3-1; clone_size: NA; j_call: TRBJ2-1; d_call: NA; cdr3_nt: TGTGCCAGCAGCTCGGGAATGGGTGAGCAGTTCTTC; cdr3_aa: CASSSGMGEQFF
v_call: TRBV6-2/TRBV6-3; clone_size: NA; j_call: TRBJ1-6; d_call: NA; cdr3_nt: TGTGCCAGCAGCCTCCGGGAGGGGAATAATTCACCCCTCCACTTT; cdr3_aa: CASSLREGNNSPLHF
v_call: TRBV7-9; clone_size: NA; j_call: TRBJ1-2; d_call: TRBD1; cdr3_nt: TGTGCCAGCAGCTACGGGACAGGTCTATTGGGCTACACCTTC; cdr3_aa: CASSYGTGLLGYTF
v_call: TRBV2; clone_size: few; j_call: TRBJ1-1; d_call: NA; cdr3_nt: TGTGCCAGCAGCGTTACCAGTGAAACTGAAGCTTTCTTT; cdr3_aa: CASSVTSETEAFF
v_call: TRBV6-5; clone_size: NA; j_call: TRBJ1-5; d_call: NA; cdr3_nt: TGTGCCAGCAGTTACGCTCGGGGCCCCGGAAGCAATCAGCCCCAGCATTTT; cdr3_aa: CASSYARGPGSNQPQHF
v_call: TRBV5-1; clone_size: many; j_call: TRBJ2-1; d_call: TRBD1; cdr3_nt: TGCGCCAGCAGCCCCCAGGGGGCATCCTACAATGAGCAGTTCTTC; cdr3_aa: CASSPQGASYNEQFF
v_call: TRBV4-3; clone_size: few; j_call: TRBJ1-1; d_call: NA; cdr3_nt: TGCGCCAGCAGCCAAGAGACCGGGACAAACACTGAAGCTTTCTTT; cdr3_aa: CASSQETGTNTEAFF
v_call: TRBV20-1; clone_size: NA; j_call: TRBJ1-1; d_call: TRBD1; cdr3_nt: TGCAGTGCTAGGGGACAGGGGGAAACTGAAGCTTTCTTT; cdr3_aa: CSARGQGETEAFF
v_call: TRBV12-3/TRBV12-4; clone_size: few; j_call: TRBJ1-6; d_call: NA; cdr3_nt: TGTGCCAGCAGTTTGGGGGCGGAGAATTCACCCCTCCACTTT; cdr3_aa: CASSLGAENSPLHF
v_call: TRBV7-2; clone_size: many; j_call: TRBJ2-1; d_call: TRBD1; cdr3_nt: TGTGCCAGCAGCTTCGACAGGGGATCCTACAATGAGCAGTTCTTC; cdr3_aa: CASSFDRGSYNEQFF
v_call: TRBV29-1; clone_size: few; j_call: TRBJ2-3; d_call: TRBD2; cdr3_nt: TGCAGCGTTGGGCTAGCGGGAACTAGCACAGATACGCAGTATTTT; cdr3_aa: CSVGLAGTSTDTQYF
v_call: TRBV20-1; clone_size: few; j_call: TRBJ1-4; d_call: NA; cdr3_nt: TGCAGCGCTTACAGGGACGAAAAACTGTTTTTT; cdr3_aa: CSAYRDEKLFF
v_call: TRBV5-6; clone_size: NA; j_call: TRBJ2-7; d_call: TRBD1; cdr3_nt: TGTGCCAGCAGCTTACAGGGGGCTGGGAACGAGCAGTACTTC; cdr3_aa: CASSLQGAGNEQYF
v_call: TRBV15; clone_size: few; j_call: TRBJ2-7; d_call: NA; cdr3_nt: TGTGCCACCAGCAGAGATCTTTCCGAGCAGTACTTC; cdr3_aa: CATSRDLSEQYF
v_call: TRBV12-3/TRBV12-4; clone_size: few; j_call: TRBJ1-2; d_call: NA; cdr3_nt: TGTGCCAGCAGCGGTGGGGGGGTGGACTATGGCTACACCTTC; cdr3_aa: CASSGGGVDYGYTF
v_call: TRBV7-2; clone_size: NA; j_call: TRBJ1-2; d_call: NA; cdr3_nt: TGTGCCAGCAGCTTAGTAATGTCTAACTATGGCTACACCTTC; cdr3_aa: CASSLVMSNYGYTF
v_call: TRBV3-1; clone_size: few; j_call: TRBJ2-2; d_call: NA; cdr3_nt: TGTGCCAGCAGCCAGCTCCGGCGTACGAACACCGGGGAGCTGTTTTTT; cdr3_aa: CASSQLRRTNTGELFF
v_call: TRBV29-1; clone_size: few; j_call: TRBJ2-7; d_call: TRBD1; cdr3_nt: TGCAGCGCCGGGGACAGTCCCTACGAGCAGTACTTC; cdr3_aa: CSAGDSPYEQYF